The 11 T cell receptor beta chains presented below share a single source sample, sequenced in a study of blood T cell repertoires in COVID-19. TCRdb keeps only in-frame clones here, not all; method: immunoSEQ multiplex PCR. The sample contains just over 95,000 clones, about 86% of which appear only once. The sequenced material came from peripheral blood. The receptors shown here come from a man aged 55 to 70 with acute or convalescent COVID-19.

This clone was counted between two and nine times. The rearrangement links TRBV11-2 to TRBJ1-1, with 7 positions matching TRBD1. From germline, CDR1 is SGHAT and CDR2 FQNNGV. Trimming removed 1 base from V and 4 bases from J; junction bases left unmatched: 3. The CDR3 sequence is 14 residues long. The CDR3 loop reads CASSLARGTTEAFF. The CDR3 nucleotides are TGTGCCAGCAGCTTAGCCAGGGGGACCACTGAAGCTTTCTTT.

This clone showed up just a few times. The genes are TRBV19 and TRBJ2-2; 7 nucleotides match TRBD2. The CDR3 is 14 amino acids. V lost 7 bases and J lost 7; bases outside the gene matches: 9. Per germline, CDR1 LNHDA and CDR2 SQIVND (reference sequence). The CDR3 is CASTTESGGGELFF. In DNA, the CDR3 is TGTGCCAGTACCACCGAGTCGGGGGGCGGGGAGCTGTTTTTT.

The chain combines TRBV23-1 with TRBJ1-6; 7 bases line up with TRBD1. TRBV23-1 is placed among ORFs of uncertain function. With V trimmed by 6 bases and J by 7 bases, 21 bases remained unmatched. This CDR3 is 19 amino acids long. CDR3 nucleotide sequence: TGCGCCAGCAGCCTTCACCGGGACAGAGGGCGTTCCCCCAATTCACCCCTCCACTTT. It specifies CASSLHRDRGRSPNSPLHF.

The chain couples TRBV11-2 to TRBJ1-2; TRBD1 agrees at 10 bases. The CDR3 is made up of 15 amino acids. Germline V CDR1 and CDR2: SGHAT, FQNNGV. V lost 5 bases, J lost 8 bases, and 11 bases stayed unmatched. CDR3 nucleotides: TGTGCCAGCAGCCCGGCAGGGACAGGGGCTGGCGGCTACACCTTC. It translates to CASSPAGTGAGGYTF.

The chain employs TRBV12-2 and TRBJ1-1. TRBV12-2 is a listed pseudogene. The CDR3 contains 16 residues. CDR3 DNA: TGTGCAAGTCGCTTAGGGAAGGAGGGACTTAACACTGAAGCTTTCTTT. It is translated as CASRLGKEGLNTEAFF.

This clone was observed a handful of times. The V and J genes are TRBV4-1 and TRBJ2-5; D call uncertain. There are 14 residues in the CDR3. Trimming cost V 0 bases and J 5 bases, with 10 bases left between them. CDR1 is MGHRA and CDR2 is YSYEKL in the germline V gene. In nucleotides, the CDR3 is TGCGCCAGCAGCCAAGAGGGCTCCTTCGAGACCCAGTACTTC. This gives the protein CASSQEGSFETQYF.

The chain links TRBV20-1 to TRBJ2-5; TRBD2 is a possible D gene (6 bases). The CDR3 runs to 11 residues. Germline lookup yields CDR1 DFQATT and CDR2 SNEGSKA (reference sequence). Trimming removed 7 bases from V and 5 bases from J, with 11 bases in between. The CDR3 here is CSGGGSETQYF. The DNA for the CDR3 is TGCAGTGGTGGGGGGTCGGAGACCCAGTACTTC.

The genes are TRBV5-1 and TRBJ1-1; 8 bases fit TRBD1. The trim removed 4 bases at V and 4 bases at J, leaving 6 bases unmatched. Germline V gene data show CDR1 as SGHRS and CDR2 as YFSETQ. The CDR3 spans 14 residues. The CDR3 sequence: CASSTQGATTEAFF. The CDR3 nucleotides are TGCGCCAGCAGCACCCAGGGGGCGACCACTGAAGCTTTCTTT. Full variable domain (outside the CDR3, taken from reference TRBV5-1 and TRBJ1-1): KAGVTQTPRYLIKTRGQQVTLSCSPISGHRSVSWYQQTPGQGLQFLFEYFSETQRNKGNFPGRFSGRQFSNSRSEMNVSTLELGDSALYLCASSTQGATTEAFFGQGTRLTVV.

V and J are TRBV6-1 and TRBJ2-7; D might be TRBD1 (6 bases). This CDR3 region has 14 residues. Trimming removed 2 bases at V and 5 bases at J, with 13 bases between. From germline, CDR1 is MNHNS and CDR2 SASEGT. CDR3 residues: CASSERGRGDEQYV. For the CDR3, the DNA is TGTGCCAGCAGTGAAAGGGGCAGGGGAGACGAGCAGTACGTC.

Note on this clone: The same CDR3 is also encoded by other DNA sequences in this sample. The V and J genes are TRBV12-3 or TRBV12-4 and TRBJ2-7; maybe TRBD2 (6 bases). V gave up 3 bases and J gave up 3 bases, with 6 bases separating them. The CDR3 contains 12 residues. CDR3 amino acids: CASSFGGYEQYF. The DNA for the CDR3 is TGTGCCAGCAGTTTCGGGGGCTACGAGCAGTACTTC.

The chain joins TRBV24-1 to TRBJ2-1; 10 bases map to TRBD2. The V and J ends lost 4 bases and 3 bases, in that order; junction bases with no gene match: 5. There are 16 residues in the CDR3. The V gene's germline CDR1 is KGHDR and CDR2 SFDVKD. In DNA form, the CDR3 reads TGTGCCACCAGTGACCCTGGACTAGCGGACTACAATGAGCAGTTCTTC. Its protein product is CATSDPGLADYNEQFF.